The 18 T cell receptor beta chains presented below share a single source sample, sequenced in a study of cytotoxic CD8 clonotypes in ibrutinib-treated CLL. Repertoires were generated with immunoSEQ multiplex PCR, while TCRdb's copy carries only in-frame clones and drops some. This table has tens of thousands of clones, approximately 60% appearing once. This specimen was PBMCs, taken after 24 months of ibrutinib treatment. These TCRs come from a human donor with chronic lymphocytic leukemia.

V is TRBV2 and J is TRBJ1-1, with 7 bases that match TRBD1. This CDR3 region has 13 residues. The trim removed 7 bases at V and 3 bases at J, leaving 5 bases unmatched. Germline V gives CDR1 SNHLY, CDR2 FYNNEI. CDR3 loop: CASIRDSYTEAFF. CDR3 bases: TGTGCCAGCATTCGGGACAGCTACACTGAAGCTTTCTTT.

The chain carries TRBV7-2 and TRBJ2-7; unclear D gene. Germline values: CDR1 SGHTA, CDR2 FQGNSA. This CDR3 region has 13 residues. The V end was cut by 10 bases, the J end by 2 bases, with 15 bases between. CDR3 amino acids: CATARGPAYEQYF. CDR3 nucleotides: TGTGCCACCGCCCGCGGACCTGCCTACGAGCAGTACTTC.

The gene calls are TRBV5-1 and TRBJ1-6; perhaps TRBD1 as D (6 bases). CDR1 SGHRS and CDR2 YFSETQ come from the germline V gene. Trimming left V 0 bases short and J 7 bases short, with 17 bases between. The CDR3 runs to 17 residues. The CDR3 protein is CASSLGTPGGANSPLHF. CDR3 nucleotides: TGCGCCAGCAGCTTGGGGACCCCGGGGGGCGCGAATTCACCCCTCCACTTT.

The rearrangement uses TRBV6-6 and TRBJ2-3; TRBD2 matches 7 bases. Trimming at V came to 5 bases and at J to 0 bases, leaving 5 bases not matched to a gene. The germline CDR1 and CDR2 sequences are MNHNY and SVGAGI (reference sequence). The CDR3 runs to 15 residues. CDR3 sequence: CASSPSGTSTDTQYF. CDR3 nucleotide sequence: TGTGCCAGCAGTCCCAGCGGGACTAGCACAGATACGCAGTATTTT.

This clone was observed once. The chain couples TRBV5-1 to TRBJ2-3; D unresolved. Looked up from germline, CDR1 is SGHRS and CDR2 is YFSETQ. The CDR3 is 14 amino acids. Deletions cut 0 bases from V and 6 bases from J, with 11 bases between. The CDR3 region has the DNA TGCGCCAGCAGCTTGGGCCTCACCGCTGATACGCAGTATTTT. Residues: CASSLGLTADTQYF.

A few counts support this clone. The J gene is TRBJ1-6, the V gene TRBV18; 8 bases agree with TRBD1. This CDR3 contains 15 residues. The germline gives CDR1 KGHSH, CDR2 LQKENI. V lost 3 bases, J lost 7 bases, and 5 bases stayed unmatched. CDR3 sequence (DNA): TGTGCCAGCTCACCTCGGACAGGGTTAAATTCACCCCTCCACTTT. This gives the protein CASSPRTGLNSPLHF.

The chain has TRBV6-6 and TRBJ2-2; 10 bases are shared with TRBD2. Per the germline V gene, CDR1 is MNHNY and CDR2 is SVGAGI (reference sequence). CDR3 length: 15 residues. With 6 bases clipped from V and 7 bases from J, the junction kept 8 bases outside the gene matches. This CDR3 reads CASRPRAGGNGELFF. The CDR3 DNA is TGTGCCAGCAGACCAAGAGCGGGAGGGAACGGGGAGCTGTTTTTT.

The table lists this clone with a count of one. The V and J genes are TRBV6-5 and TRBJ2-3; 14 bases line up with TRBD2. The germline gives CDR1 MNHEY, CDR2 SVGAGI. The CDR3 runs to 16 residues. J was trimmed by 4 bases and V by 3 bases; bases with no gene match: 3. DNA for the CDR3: TGTGCCAGCAGTTATGAGGGACTAGCGGGGGCAGATACGCAGTATTTT. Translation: CASSYEGLAGADTQYF.

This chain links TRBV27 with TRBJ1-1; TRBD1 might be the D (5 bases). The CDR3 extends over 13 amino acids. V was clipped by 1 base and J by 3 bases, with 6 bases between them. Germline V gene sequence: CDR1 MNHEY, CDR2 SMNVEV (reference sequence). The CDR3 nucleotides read TGTGCCAGCAGTTTATTGACAGACACTGAAGCTTTCTTT. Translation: CASSLLTDTEAFF.

The CDR3 loop reads CASSESRGEAGPKWNEQFF. CDR3 coding DNA: TGCGCCAGCAGTGAGTCTCGCGGGGAAGCCGGCCCCAAGTGGAATGAGCAGTTCTTC. The rearrangement uses TRBV10-2 and TRBJ2-1, with D maybe TRBD2 (6 bases). The CDR3 contains 19 residues. Germline V lookup: CDR1 WSHSY, CDR2 SAAADI. Trimming removed 0 bases from V and 7 bases from J, with 25 bases in between.

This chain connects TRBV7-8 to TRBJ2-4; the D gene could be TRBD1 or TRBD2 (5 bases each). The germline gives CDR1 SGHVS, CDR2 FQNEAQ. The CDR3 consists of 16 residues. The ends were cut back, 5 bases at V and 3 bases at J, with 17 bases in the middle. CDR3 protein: CASSGGSSVVKNIQYF. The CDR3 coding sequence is TGTGCCAGCAGCGGGGGTTCCAGTGTGGTCAAAAACATTCAGTACTTC.

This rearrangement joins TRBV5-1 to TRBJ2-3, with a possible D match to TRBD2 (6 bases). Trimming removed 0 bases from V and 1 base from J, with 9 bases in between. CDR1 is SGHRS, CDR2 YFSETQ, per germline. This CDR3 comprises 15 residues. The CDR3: CASSLGGDRTDTQYF. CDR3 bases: TGCGCCAGCAGCTTGGGCGGGGACCGCACAGATACGCAGTATTTT.

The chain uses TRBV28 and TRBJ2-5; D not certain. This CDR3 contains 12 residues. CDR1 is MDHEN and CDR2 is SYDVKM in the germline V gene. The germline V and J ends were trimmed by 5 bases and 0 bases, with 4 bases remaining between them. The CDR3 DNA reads TGTGCCAGCAGTCGGTACCAAGAGACCCAGTACTTC. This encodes CASSRYQETQYF.

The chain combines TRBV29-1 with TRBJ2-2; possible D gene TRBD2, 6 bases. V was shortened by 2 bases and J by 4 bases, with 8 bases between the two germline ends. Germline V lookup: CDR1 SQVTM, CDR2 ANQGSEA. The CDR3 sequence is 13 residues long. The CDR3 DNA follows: TGCAGCGTTGAAATGCGGGGCACCGGGGAGCTGTTTTTT. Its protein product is CSVEMRGTGELFF.

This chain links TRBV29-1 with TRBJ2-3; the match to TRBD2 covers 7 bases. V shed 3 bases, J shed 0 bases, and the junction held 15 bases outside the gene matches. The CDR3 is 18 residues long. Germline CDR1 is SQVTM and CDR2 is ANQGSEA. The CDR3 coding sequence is TGCAGCGTTGATGCAGGGAGTGGTCAGCGGGGAAGCACAGATACGCAGTATTTT. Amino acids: CSVDAGSGQRGSTDTQYF.

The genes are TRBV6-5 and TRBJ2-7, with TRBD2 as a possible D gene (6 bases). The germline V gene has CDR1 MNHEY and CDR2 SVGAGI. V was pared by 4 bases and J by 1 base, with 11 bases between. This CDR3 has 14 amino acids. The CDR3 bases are TGTGCCAGCAGTTCCCTGGCGGGATCCTACGAGCAGTACTTC. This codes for CASSSLAGSYEQYF.

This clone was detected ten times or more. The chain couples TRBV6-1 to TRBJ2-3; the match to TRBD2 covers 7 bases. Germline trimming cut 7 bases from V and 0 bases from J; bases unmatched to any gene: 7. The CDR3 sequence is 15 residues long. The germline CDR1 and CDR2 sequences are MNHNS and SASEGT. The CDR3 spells CASTLSGGSTDTQYF. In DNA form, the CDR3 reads TGTGCCAGCACCTTATCCGGGGGGAGCACAGATACGCAGTATTTT.

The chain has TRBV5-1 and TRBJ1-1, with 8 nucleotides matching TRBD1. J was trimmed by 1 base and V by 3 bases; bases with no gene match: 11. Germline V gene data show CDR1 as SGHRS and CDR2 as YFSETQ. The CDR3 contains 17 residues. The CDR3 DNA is TGCGCCAGCAGCTCCAGGGGGCTTACTCCCTCGAACACTGAAGCTTTCTTT. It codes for CASSSRGLTPSNTEAFF.